These 21 T cell receptor beta chains share one sample of origin, sequenced in a study of Ad26.COV2.S vaccination and SARS-CoV-2 variants. This table comes from immunoSEQ multiplex PCR, and its TCRdb copy is limited to in-frame clones, with some not included. The data contain 300,000 to 400,000 clones, 88% of them singletons. Treatment specified: some 20 received Ad26.COV2.S at low or high dose, single or two shots; 5 received placebo; per-sample allocation not given. Collection of samples fell on day 63 after the first vaccine or placebo injection. This specimen was peripheral blood, taken in a trial of Ad26.COV2.S vaccine versus placebo. These receptors were taken from a person aged 18 to 65 who received the Ad26.COV2.S COVID-19 vaccine or a placebo.

J is TRBJ1-1 and V is TRBV18; TRBD1 might be the D (5 bases). The CDR3 consists of 14 residues. V was cut by 4 bases and J by 2 bases, with 11 bases left in between. Germline lookup yields CDR1 KGHSH and CDR2 LQKENI. CDR3 nucleotide sequence: TGTGCCAGCTCACTCGGGACCGACAACACTGAAGCTTTCTTT. Translating gives CASSLGTDNTEAFF.

CDR3 nucleotide sequence: TGCGCCAGCAGCCTCAACCCCGCGACAGGACCTTATGGCTACACCTTC. Translating it yields CASSLNPATGPYGYTF. J is TRBJ1-2 and V is TRBV4-1, with D possibly TRBD1 on 6 matching bases. This CDR3 has 16 amino acids. Looked up from germline, CDR1 is MGHRA and CDR2 is YSYEKL. Trimming removed 4 bases at V and 5 bases at J, with 20 bases between.

The rearrangement links TRBV12-3 or TRBV12-4 to TRBJ2-2; D not certain. V was clipped by 7 bases and J by 8 bases, with 11 bases between them. The CDR3 is 12 residues long. In DNA form, the CDR3 reads TGTGCCAGCATCCTAACTAAGGGGGAGCTGTTTTTT. Encoded protein: CASILTKGELFF.

The chain joins TRBV6-6 to TRBJ2-7; 14 positions match TRBD2. V was clipped by 5 bases and J by 5 bases; unmatched bases: 11. In germline, CDR1 is MNHNY, CDR2 SVGAGI (reference sequence). The CDR3 has 17 residues. CDR3 sequence reads: CASSPPFGLAGGNEQYF. The CDR3, as DNA: TGTGCCAGCAGTCCGCCATTCGGACTAGCGGGAGGTAACGAGCAGTACTTC.

The chain is built from TRBV14 and TRBJ2-1, with D unresolved. The CDR3 loop spans 14 amino acids. Germline assignment: CDR1 SGHDN and CDR2 FVKESK. V was shortened by 4 bases and J by 0 bases, with 7 bases between the two germline ends. The CDR3 region has the DNA TGTGCCAGCAGCCCGTATAGCTCCTACAATGAGCAGTTCTTC. It specifies CASSPYSSYNEQFF.

The table lists this clone with a few counts. The chain carries TRBV11-2 and TRBJ1-2, with 9 positions matching TRBD1. The V segment lost 4 bases and the J segment 7 bases; nucleotides outside the gene matches: 10. The CDR3 is 15 residues long. CDR1 is SGHAT and CDR2 is FQNNGV in the germline V gene. The CDR3 nucleotides are TGTGCCAGCAGCTATTCAACAGGGGGCCGGAGTGGCTACACCTTC. Translation: CASSYSTGGRSGYTF.

This clone was detected only once. The gene calls are TRBV7-2 and TRBJ2-1; D is perhaps TRBD1 (6 bases). The CDR3 has 15 amino acids. CDR1 is SGHTA, CDR2 FQGNSA, per germline. The V end lost 5 bases, the J end lost 5 bases, and 16 bases lay between the germline ends. The CDR3 region has the DNA TGTGCCAGCAGCCTTACAGGGTTGCCGGACAATGAGCAGTTCTTC. Its translation: CASSLTGLPDNEQFF.

This chain joins TRBV9 and TRBJ1-2; 9 bases fit TRBD1. V lost 0 bases, J lost 8 bases, and 5 bases stayed unmatched. The length of the CDR3 is 14 residues. The germline CDR1 and CDR2 sequences are SGDLS and YYNGEE. The CDR3 reads CASSVGTGEYGYTF. DNA of the CDR3: TGTGCCAGCAGCGTAGGGACAGGGGAGTACGGCTACACCTTC.

The CDR3 DNA sequence: TGCGCCAGCTGGGGGACTAGCGGATACACCGGGGAGCTGTTTTTT. Translating it yields CASWGTSGYTGELFF. The chain joins TRBV23-1 to TRBJ2-2; 11 positions agree with TRBD2. TRBV23-1 is noted as an ORF with a role that remains uncertain. The CDR3 is made up of 15 amino acids. The J segment lost 3 bases and the V segment lost 8 bases, leaving 5 bases of the junction unmatched.

This clone was seen a few times. The chain joins TRBV28 to TRBJ2-1; D is ambiguous. This CDR3 comprises 16 residues. V dropped 5 bases and J dropped 1 base, with 15 bases sitting between them. Germline-derived CDR1 and CDR2 are MDHEN and SYDVKM. CDR3 DNA sequence: TGTGCCAGCAGTCGACGGATCGGCCCATCCTACAATGAGCAGTTCTTC. This sequence encodes CASSRRIGPSYNEQFF.

The genes are TRBV11-2 and TRBJ2-2; tentative D call: TRBD2 (5 bases). Germline CDR1 SGHAT, CDR2 FQNNGV. The ends were cut back, 5 bases at V and 10 bases at J, with 17 bases in the middle. This CDR3 has 14 residues. The chain's CDR3 is CASSPRWGVKELFF. CDR3 nucleotides: TGTGCCAGCAGCCCCCGATGGGGAGTCAAGGAGCTGTTTTTT.

The chain couples TRBV2 to TRBJ2-4, with D possibly TRBD1 on 6 matching bases. Germline V gives CDR1 SNHLY, CDR2 FYNNEI. This CDR3 has 10 residues. The ends were cut back, 6 bases at V and 14 bases at J, with 11 bases in the middle. The CDR3 protein is CASSNRVKYF. The CDR3 DNA follows: TGTGCCAGCAGCAACAGGGTAAAGTACTTC.

This clone was detected ten times or more. This chain links TRBV6-1 with TRBJ1-6, with 9 bases matching TRBD1. CDR1 is MNHNS, CDR2 SASEGT, per germline. This CDR3 spans 16 amino acids. The ends lost 0 bases at V and 9 bases at J; junction bases unmatched: 6. CDR3 coding DNA: TGTGCCAGCAGTGAAGCGAAGGGGACAGGGTTTTCACCCCTCCACTTT. This codes for CASSEAKGTGFSPLHF.

The chain joins TRBV7-2 to TRBJ2-7; D is ambiguous. Germline CDR1 and CDR2: SGHTA and FQGNSA. CDR3 length equals 15 residues. Trimming took off 2 bases at V and 9 bases at J, with 20 bases between the two ends. The CDR3 nucleotides are TGTGCCAGCAGCTTATTGGTTGGGAATAGCCACGGGCAGTACTTC. Translation: CASSLLVGNSHGQYF.

Worth noting for this clone: This CDR3 is also generated by other DNA sequences in the sample. This chain uses TRBV5-1 with TRBJ2-1; 8 bases match TRBD2. CDR3 length equals 13 residues. In germline, CDR1 is SGHRS, CDR2 YFSETQ. V dropped 1 base and J dropped 6; count of bases not matched to a gene: 0. The CDR3 DNA follows: TGCGCCAGCAGCTTGCGGGGGGGCAATGAGCAGTTCTTC. Its translation: CASSLRGGNEQFF.

The gene calls are TRBV19 and TRBJ2-7; TRBD1 matches at 8 bases. V lost 1 base, J lost 0 bases, and 5 bases stayed unmatched. This CDR3 is 16 amino acids long. CDR1 is LNHDA and CDR2 is SQIVND in the germline V gene (reference sequence). The CDR3 protein is CASSIAQGAASYEQYF. CDR3 sequence (DNA): TGTGCCAGTAGTATAGCTCAGGGGGCGGCCTCCTACGAGCAGTACTTC. The full variable domain, with the rest looked up from reference TRBV19 and TRBJ2-7, is DGGITQSPKYLFRKEGQNVTLSCEQNLNHDAMYWYRQDPGQGLRLIYYSQIVNDFQKGDIAEGYSVSREKKESFPLTVTSAQKNPTAFYLCASSIAQGAASYEQYFGPGTRLTVT.

The rearrangement joins TRBV7-3 to TRBJ2-2, with 7 positions matching TRBD1. This CDR3 has 14 residues. Unmatched junction bases numbered 13, after V lost 5 bases and J lost 13 bases. The germline CDR1 and CDR2 sequences are SGHTA and FQGTGA. DNA for the CDR3: TGTGCCAGCAGCCCTGATTTCGGACAGGTGGGGCTGTTTTTT. This encodes CASSPDFGQVGLFF.

The V and J genes are TRBV24-1 and TRBJ1-5; tentatively, D is TRBD1 (5 bases). Germline lookup yields CDR1 KGHDR and CDR2 SFDVKD. This CDR3 contains 14 residues. Trimming stripped 4 bases from V and 7 bases from J, with 13 bases between. This CDR3 is CATSERGRTQPQHF. For the CDR3, the DNA is TGTGCCACCAGTGAGAGGGGCAGAACCCAGCCCCAGCATTTT.

This rearrangement joins TRBV9 to TRBJ2-7; 14 bases line up with TRBD2. Germline V gene sequence: CDR1 SGDLS, CDR2 YYNGEE. The CDR3 runs 15 residues. V shed 4 bases, J shed 5 bases, and the junction held 5 bases outside the gene matches. CDR3 region: CASSLGLAGAHEQYF. The DNA for the CDR3 is TGTGCCAGCAGCCTGGGACTAGCGGGAGCTCACGAGCAGTACTTC.

This chain uses TRBV27 with TRBJ2-3, with no clear D. The CDR3 is made up of 16 amino acids. Germline V lookup: CDR1 MNHEY, CDR2 SMNVEV (reference sequence). The V end lost 1 base, the J end lost 0 bases, and 11 bases lay between the germline ends. The CDR3 is CASSLYSTISTDTQYF. For the CDR3, the DNA is TGTGCCAGCAGTTTATACTCTACGATTAGCACAGATACGCAGTATTTT.

This rearrangement joins TRBV30 to TRBJ2-7; D not certain. The germline CDR1 and CDR2 sequences are GTSNPN and SVGIG (reference sequence). V dropped 0 bases and J dropped 4 bases, with 10 bases sitting between them. There are 13 residues in the CDR3. CDR3 in DNA: TGTGCCTGGAGTGTACTATCCGGGTACGAGCAGTACTTC. It specifies CAWSVLSGYEQYF.